A selection of T cell receptor beta chains follows, all from one sample in a study of blood T cell repertoires in COVID-19. The repertoire was sequenced with immunoSEQ multiplex PCR; TCRdb's copy has only in-frame clones and lacks some. The sample holds around 120,000 clones; roughly 71% are singletons and the top ten take approximately 5.9%. What was sequenced was peripheral blood. The receptors were gathered from an elderly man with acute or convalescent COVID-19. CDR3s include the opening cysteine and the closing phenylalanine or tryptophan. The order of the fields is CDR3 DNA, CDR3 protein, D gene, V gene, clone size, CDR3 length, J gene. D genes are given only for firm matches. The size field is filled for only some rows; it gives once, few, many or a size class.

TGTGCCAGTAGTACAAGCGGGAGGCTCCACGAGCAGTACTTC	CASSTSGRLHEQYF	TRBD2	TRBV19	few	14	TRBJ2-7
TGTGCCAGCAGCGCGGGACAGGGTGGGAATTCACCCCTCCACTTT	CASSAGQGGNSPLHF	TRBD1	TRBV9	NA	15	TRBJ1-6
TGTGCCAGCAGCTTGTGGGGGGGTCTTCAGCCCCAGCATTTT	CASSLWGGLQPQHF	NA	TRBV5-6	NA	14	TRBJ1-5
TGCGCCAGCAGCCAATTTGAAGCGGGAAATGAGCAGTTCTTC	CASSQFEAGNEQFF	TRBD2	TRBV4-1	few	14	TRBJ2-1
TGTGCCAGCAGTTGGGGACAGGGGAATGAAAAACTGTTTTTT	CASSWGQGNEKLFF	TRBD1	TRBV7-2	NA	14	TRBJ1-4
TGTGCCAGCAGGAGAGGACAGGGGCACGAGCAGTACTTC	CASRRGQGHEQYF	TRBD1	TRBV6-5	once	13	TRBJ2-7
TGTGCCAGCACCACGGGCGGGGGGTTCTATGGCTACACCTTC	CASTTGGGFYGYTF	NA	TRBV28	NA	14	TRBJ1-2
TGTGCCAGCAGCCCAGGGGTGACTGGCTACACCTTC	CASSPGVTGYTF	NA	TRBV7-8	NA	12	TRBJ1-2
TGCAGTGCTAGTGGTTTAACGGGAGGGCGGAGCACAGATACGCAGTATTTT	CSASGLTGGRSTDTQYF	TRBD2	TRBV20-1	NA	17	TRBJ2-3
TGTGCCAGCTCACCTGCCCAGGGGCCCTCGGCTTTCTTT	CASSPAQGPSAFF	NA	TRBV18	NA	13	TRBJ1-1
TGTGCCAGCGCACAGACTAATAAGAACACTGAAGCTTTCTTT	CASAQTNKNTEAFF	NA	TRBV6-4	NA	14	TRBJ1-1
TGTGCCAGCAGCCCCCTCGGGGGGCTGGGTGAAGCTTTCTTT	CASSPLGGLGEAFF	NA	TRBV3-1/TRBV3-2	NA	14	TRBJ1-1
TGTGCCAGCAGCTTGGATCATACGGGAGGGCACGAGACCCAGTACTTC	CASSLDHTGGHETQYF	TRBD2	TRBV5-4	NA	16	TRBJ2-5
TGTGCCAGCTCACCCTTCGCTCCAGCGGGTGCCTCCTACAATGAGCAGTTCTTC	CASSPFAPAGASYNEQFF	NA	TRBV18	few	18	TRBJ2-1
TGTGCCATCAGTGAGTCGCGGGTCTTGGACTACGAGCAGTACTTC	CAISESRVLDYEQYF	NA	TRBV10-3	NA	15	TRBJ2-7
TGTGCCAGCAGCTTTTCCCCATTGAGGAGCAATCAGCCCCAGCATTTT	CASSFSPLRSNQPQHF	NA	TRBV5-8	NA	16	TRBJ1-5
TGTGCCGCTTTGGGACAGGGAGGCGAAAAACTGTTTTTT	CAALGQGGEKLFF	TRBD1	TRBV28	NA	13	TRBJ1-4
TGTGCCAGCAGCCCCCGTGTGAACACCGGGGAGCTGTTTTTT	CASSPRVNTGELFF	NA	TRBV3-1/TRBV3-2	NA	14	TRBJ2-2
TGTGCCAGCAGTCCAATGGGGCAAGGGTATGAGCAGTTCTTC	CASSPMGQGYEQFF	NA	TRBV6-5	NA	14	TRBJ2-1
TGTGCCAGCAGTTCTCAGGGCACCCAAGAGACCCAGTACTTC	CASSSQGTQETQYF	NA	TRBV5-5	NA	14	TRBJ2-5
TGTGCCAGTAGCTTCGGAGGAGCGCAGTACTTC	CASSFGGAQYF	NA	TRBV19	few	11	TRBJ2-7
TGTGCCAGCAGCCAGGGAGGACTAGCGGGAGTTGTTGAGCAGTTCTTC	CASSQGGLAGVVEQFF	TRBD2	TRBV14	NA	16	TRBJ2-1
TGTGCCAGCAGCTTAGAGGGGGCAATCACTGAAGCTTTCTTT	CASSLEGAITEAFF	NA	TRBV11-2	few	14	TRBJ1-1
TGCAGCGTGCGCCGGGACCCGGGAGACACCATATATTTT	CSVRRDPGDTIYF	NA	TRBV29-1	NA	13	TRBJ1-3
TGTGCCAGCAGTTTACTAGGGAACACTGAAGCTTTCTTT	CASSLLGNTEAFF	NA	TRBV27	NA	13	TRBJ1-1
TGTGCCAGCAGCTGGAGGGCAGGCACAGATACGCAGTATTTT	CASSWRAGTDTQYF	NA	TRBV5-4	few	14	TRBJ2-3
TGCGGGGACTGGATCTACGAGCAGTACTTC	CGDWIYEQYF	NA	TRBV20-1	NA	10	TRBJ2-7
TGTGCCATCAGCGGGACTAGTAGTGGCACCGGGGAGCTGTTTTTT	CAISGTSSGTGELFF	TRBD2	TRBV15	NA	15	TRBJ2-2
TGTGCCAGCAGCTGGACTAGCGGGAGGGTTTCCGAGCAGTACTTC	CASSWTSGRVSEQYF	TRBD2	TRBV7-2	NA	15	TRBJ2-7
TGTGCCAGCAGTTGGGGACTAGCGGAGGGGAATGAGCAGTTCTTC	CASSWGLAEGNEQFF	TRBD2	TRBV28	many	15	TRBJ2-1
TGTGCCAGCGGGGGGGGAAACTATGGCTACACCTTC	CASGGGNYGYTF	NA	TRBV14	NA	12	TRBJ1-2
TGTGCCAGCAGCGTGAGGGTAGGCTATGGCTACACCTTC	CASSVRVGYGYTF	NA	TRBV2	NA	13	TRBJ1-2
TGTGCCAGCAGCTCGAGGAACGGGGCTTTCTTT	CASSSRNGAFF	NA	TRBV7-9	NA	11	TRBJ1-1
TGCGCCAGCAGCAGGAGCGGGAGGGGACACGAGCAGTACTTC	CASSRSGRGHEQYF	TRBD2	TRBV4-1	NA	14	TRBJ2-7
TGCGCCAGCAGCCAAGAAGGAACGGGAGGGCCTCGCAATGAGCAGTTCTTC	CASSQEGTGGPRNEQFF	TRBD2	TRBV4-3	NA	17	TRBJ2-1
TGTGCCAGCAGTGAAGGCCAGGGGCGTTACTACGAGCAGTACTTC	CASSEGQGRYYEQYF	NA	TRBV2	few	15	TRBJ2-7
TGTGCCACCAGCAAACGGGAGGTGAGCTCCTACAATGAGCAGTTCTTC	CATSKREVSSYNEQFF	TRBD2	TRBV15	NA	16	TRBJ2-1
TGTGCCAGCAGTTACAGACAGGGAGCTTACGAGCAGTACTTC	CASSYRQGAYEQYF	TRBD1	TRBV6-2/TRBV6-3	NA	14	TRBJ2-7
TGTGCCAGCAGCCCAGGGATCACAGATACGCAGTATTTT	CASSPGITDTQYF	NA	TRBV7-8	NA	13	TRBJ2-3
TGTGCCAGCAGTCCGACAGGGGGGAACTATGGCTACACCTTC	CASSPTGGNYGYTF	TRBD1	TRBV28	few	14	TRBJ1-2
TGTGCCAGCAGCTTAAACGGACTAGCGGTAGTCACCGGGGAGCTGTTTTTT	CASSLNGLAVVTGELFF	TRBD2	TRBV7-6	NA	17	TRBJ2-2
TGTGCCAGCAGCGGGGGCAGGGGAGCCCTCGCCGAGCAGTACTTC	CASSGGRGALAEQYF	NA	TRBV13	few	15	TRBJ2-7
TGTGCCAGCAGTCCTACCAGCGGGAGTGCTATGACAGATACGCAGTATTTT	CASSPTSGSAMTDTQYF	TRBD2	TRBV27	NA	17	TRBJ2-3
TGTGCCAGCAGCGCTGGACTAGCGGGAGGGCGTGAGGTTGAGCAGTTCTTC	CASSAGLAGGREVEQFF	TRBD2	TRBV9	NA	17	TRBJ2-1
TGTGCCAGCGTCGGTAGTAATCAGCCCCAGCATTTT	CASVGSNQPQHF	NA	TRBV28	few	12	TRBJ1-5
TGTGCCAGCCCGGGACAGCATAACTCCAATCAGCCCCAGCATTTT	CASPGQHNSNQPQHF	TRBD1	TRBV5-8	many	15	TRBJ1-5
TGTGCCAGCAGTTCCCCACGGTGGGGCCCAGGAGAAAACATTCAGTACTTC	CASSSPRWGPGENIQYF	NA	TRBV6-2/TRBV6-3	NA	17	TRBJ2-4
TGTGCCAGCAATCCTTCCGGGACTCGCAAGGAAGCTTTCTTT	CASNPSGTRKEAFF	NA	TRBV6-5	NA	14	TRBJ1-1
TGTGCCAGCTCACCGTCCCAGGGGGGAGAGACCCAGTACTTC	CASSPSQGGETQYF	NA	TRBV18	NA	14	TRBJ2-5
TGTGCCACCAGCAGGTCCCGGGGGGCAGGGGAGACCCAGTACTTC	CATSRSRGAGETQYF	NA	TRBV15	NA	15	TRBJ2-5
TGTGCCAGTAGTTACGGACATCCTGGGGAAAAACTGTTTTTT	CASSYGHPGEKLFF	NA	TRBV19	NA	14	TRBJ1-4
TGCAGCGTTGCGCAGGGAGGAGCCGAGACCCAGTACTTC	CSVAQGGAETQYF	NA	TRBV29-1	NA	13	TRBJ2-5